The clone carrying this T cell receptor beta chain showed up many times. Fresh peripheral blood, under 11 ml, yielded the PBMCs. Amplified regions were TCR beta CDR3 sequences from RNA transcripts. The TCR CDR3 first-round RT-PCR relied on the HTBI primer set. MiXCR was run by TCRdb on the multiplex PCR reads, yielding one entry per CDR3 protein. The sample yields some 490,000 distinct CDR3 sequences, about 15% seen once. This specimen belongs to a study of T cells in Graves' hyperthyroidism and ophthalmopathy. Germline CDR1 is MDHEN and CDR2 is SYDVKM. CDR3 length equals 15 residues. With V trimmed by 3 bases and J by 7 bases, 6 bases remained unmatched.

J is TRBJ1-5 and V is TRBV28, with TRBD1 matching over 10 bases. This sequence originates from a woman between 25 and 40 years old with Graves' ophthalmopathy. The specimen was blood. CDR3 amino acids: CASSLGQGFRQPQHF. In DNA, the CDR3 is TGTGCCAGCAGTTTGGGACAGGGGTTTCGACAGCCCCAGCATTTT.